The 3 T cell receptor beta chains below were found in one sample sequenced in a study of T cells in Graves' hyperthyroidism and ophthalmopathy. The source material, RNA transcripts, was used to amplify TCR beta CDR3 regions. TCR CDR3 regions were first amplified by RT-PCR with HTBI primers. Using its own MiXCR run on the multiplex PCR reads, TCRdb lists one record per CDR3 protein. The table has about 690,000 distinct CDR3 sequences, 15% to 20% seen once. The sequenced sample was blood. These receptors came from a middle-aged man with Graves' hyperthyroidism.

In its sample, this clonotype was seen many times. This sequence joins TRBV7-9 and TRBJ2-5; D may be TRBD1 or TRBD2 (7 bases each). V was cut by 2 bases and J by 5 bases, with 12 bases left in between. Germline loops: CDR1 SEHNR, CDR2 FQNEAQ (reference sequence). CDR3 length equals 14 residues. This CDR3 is CASSLNQGGETQYF. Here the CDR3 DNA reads TGTGCCAGCAGCTTAAACCAGGGGGGGGAGACCCAGTACTTC.

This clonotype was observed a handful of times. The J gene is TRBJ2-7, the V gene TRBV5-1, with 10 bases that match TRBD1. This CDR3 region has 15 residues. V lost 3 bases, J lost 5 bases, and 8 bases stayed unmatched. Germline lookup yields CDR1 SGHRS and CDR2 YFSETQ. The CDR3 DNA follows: TGCGCCAGCAGCTGGGATCCGGGACAGGGGAACGAGCAGTACTTC. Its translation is CASSWDPGQGNEQYF.

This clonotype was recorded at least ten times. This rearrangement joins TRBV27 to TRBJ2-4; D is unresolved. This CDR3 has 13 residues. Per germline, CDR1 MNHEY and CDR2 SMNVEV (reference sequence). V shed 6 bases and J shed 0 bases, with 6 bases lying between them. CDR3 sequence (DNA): TGTGCCAGCAGCTCCCTAGCCAAAAACATTCAGTACTTC. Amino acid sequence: CASSSLAKNIQYF.